This T cell receptor beta chain was found in a study of control samples from healthy donors and cancer patients (dated by TCRdb to between 2020 and 2021). Regarding this clone: This clone's antigen is unknown. The input lacks base qualities; no much larger clone sits a single base away.

Library prep was done by the immunoSEQ multiplex PCR assay. Imported from immuneACCESS, the table was reduced by TCRdb to in-frame sequences with V and J called. These copies leave out some clones; in studies compared against another copy, an unresolved V gene accounts for under half, and the cause of the remainder is not known. Within this sample are roughly 81,000 clones, with more than 65% of them counted one time only. Around 10% of the sample is held by the ten biggest clonotypes. Spanning cysteine to phenylalanine, the CDR3 consists of 12 amino acids. Kept here is only the CDR3 DNA, which spans 36 bases and is read in frame from base 1. Sequences SQVTM (CDR1) and ANQGSEA (CDR2) are obtained from the germline V gene. The junction shows trimming of 0 bases on V and 7 bases on J, plus 9 bases between the germline ends.

The TCR was taken from a man aged 55 to 70 with head and neck cancer. The sequenced material came from PBMCs. The chain couples TRBV29-1 to TRBJ1-1; TRBD1 is perhaps the D gene, given 6 matching bases. The DNA sequence is given as TGCAGCGTTGAAGATAACAGGGTTGAAGCTTTCTTT. This translates into CSVEDNRVEAFF.